Following are 32 T cell receptor beta chains from one sample sequenced in a study of tumor and adjacent non-tumor tissue in lung cancer. The template was RNA from unsorted bulk tissue. More than 3 cm separated this lung sample from the edge of the tumor. TCRbeta libraries were built with three rounds of nested PCR, modified from ARM-PCR. MiXCR was run by TCRdb on the multiplex PCR reads, yielding one entry per CDR3 protein. The sample consists of over 80,000 distinct CDR3 sequences, roughly 80% of them appearing once. The sequenced material came from distant non-tumor lung tissue. The source is a man between 60 and 70 years old with small cell lung cancer.

This clonotype showed up many times. V and J are TRBV7-8 and TRBJ1-2; 7 bases map to TRBD1. Looked up from germline, CDR1 is SGHVS and CDR2 is FQNEAQ. V gave up 5 bases and J gave up 5 bases; unmatched junction bases: 8. CDR3 length: 14 residues. Here the CDR3 reads CASSPGTELYGYTF. The CDR3 DNA reads as TGTGCCAGCAGCCCAGGGACAGAATTATATGGCTACACCTTC.

This clonotype was picked up one time. This chain uses TRBV11-3 with TRBJ2-1; perhaps TRBD1 as D (6 bases). Germline lookup yields CDR1 SGHNT and CDR2 YENEEA. Trimming removed 5 bases at V and 13 bases at J, with 27 bases between. This CDR3 has 16 residues. CDR3: CASSLWNRVDTATQFF. The CDR3 nucleotides read TGTGCCAGCAGCCTATGGAACAGGGTGGATACGGCCACACAGTTCTTC. The full variable domain, rest sourced from reference TRBV11-3 and TRBJ2-1, is EAGVVQSPRYKIIEKKQPVAFWCNPISGHNTLYWYLQNLGQGPELLIRYENEEAVDDSQLPKDRFSAERLKGVDSTLKIQPAELGDSAVYLCASSLWNRVDTATQFFGPGTRLTVL.

About this clonotype: A much larger clone lies one base from this, so it may be a read error. The J gene is TRBJ2-3, the V gene TRBV7-8, with D hard to call. Germline V gene lookup returns CDR1 SGHVS and CDR2 FQNEAQ. The CDR3 has 14 residues. V was pared by 8 bases and J by 5 bases, with 17 bases between. The DNA for the CDR3 is TGTGCCAGCCGGAATATTGCCCCACGAGATACGCAGTATTTT. Its protein is CASRNIAPRDTQYF.

This chain joins TRBV6-2 or TRBV6-3 and TRBJ2-7; perhaps TRBD2 as D (5 bases). Trimming removed 11 bases from V and 7 bases from J, with 24 bases in between. Per germline, CDR1 MNHEY and CDR2 SVGEGT. There are 14 residues in the CDR3. The CDR3 DNA follows: TGTGCCGGCAAGATAGTGGGAGCCCATATGGAGCAGTACTTC. It yields the protein CAGKIVGAHMEQYF.

V and J are TRBV4-1 and TRBJ2-1; 8 positions agree with TRBD2. CDR3 size: 17 residues. Germline V gives CDR1 MGHRA, CDR2 YSYEKL. This CDR3 is CISSHDFSGIMLGEQFF. The CDR3 DNA follows: TGCATCAGCAGCCATGACTTTAGCGGGATAATGCTCGGTGAGCAGTTCTTC.

As regards this clonotype: This likely comes from a read error, as the CDR3 has no conserved phenylalanine or tryptophan at its end. The chain joins TRBV6-1 to TRBJ1-1; D gene unclear. The germline V gene encodes CDR1 MNHNS and CDR2 SASEGT. This CDR3 is 15 amino acids long. V lost 6 bases and J 0 bases, leaving 14 bases between the germline ends. CDR3 region: CASSPMGYVNTEAFS. CDR3 bases: TGTGCCAGCAGCCCTATGGGGTACGTGAACACTGAAGCTTTCTCT.

The CDR3 is CATGRCRRHQETQYF. The DNA for the CDR3 is TGTGCCACCGGGAGGTGTAGGAGGCACCAAGAGACCCAGTACTTC. The chain joins TRBV12-3 or TRBV12-4 to TRBJ2-5; 7 nucleotides agree with TRBD2. V was clipped by 10 bases and J by 0 bases; unmatched bases: 11. The CDR3 is 15 residues long.

A remark on this clonotype: An end of the junction does not agree with germline; a read error may underlie this. The rearrangement links TRBV20-1 to TRBJ1-2; D remains unclear. This CDR3 spans 11 amino acids. The germline CDR1 and CDR2 sequences are DFQATT and SNEGSKA (reference sequence). The CDR3 loop reads CSAKIDYGYVF. The CDR3, as DNA: TGCAGTGCTAAAATCGACTATGGCTACGTCTTC.

There are a few counts of this clonotype. Possible read error: a much larger clone is one base away. The DNA for the CDR3 is TGTGACAGCAGCTCGGGGGGAGATACGCAGTATTTT. Protein sequence: CDSSSGGDTQYF. The chain couples TRBV5-4 to TRBJ2-3, with TRBD2 matching 7 bases. Per the germline V gene, CDR1 is SGHNT and CDR2 is YYREEE (reference sequence). CDR3 length: 12 residues.

The chain combines TRBV2 with TRBJ2-2, with D unclear. The length of the CDR3 is 14 residues. Germline lookup yields CDR1 SNHLY and CDR2 FYNNEI. Trimming took 8 bases from V and 4 from J, leaving 14 bases between them. CDR3 loop: CASRTHGPTGELFF. The DNA of the CDR3 is TGTGCCAGCCGAACGCACGGTCCCACCGGGGAGCTGTTTTTT.

Concerning this clonotype itself: The junction departs from the called germline gene at one end, perhaps through a read error. The V call is TRBV11-2, the J call TRBJ1-6, with D uncertain. CDR3 length: 15 amino acids. In germline, CDR1 is SGHAT, CDR2 FQNNGV. The CDR3, as DNA: TGTGTCAGCAGCTTACTGTACGGTCAGAACTCACCCCTCCACTTT. Translation gives CVSSLLYGQNSPLHF.

The chain links TRBV6-1 to TRBJ1-5, with a tentative D call TRBD1 (5 bases). The V and J ends lost 7 bases and 7 bases respectively, with 23 bases between them. Germline assignment: CDR1 MNHNS and CDR2 SASEGT. The CDR3 is made up of 16 amino acids. CDR3 loop: CASNGRDQEGYQPQHF. CDR3 in DNA: TGTGCCAGCAATGGCCGGGACCAGGAGGGCTACCAGCCCCAGCATTTT.

V usage is TRBV20-1 and J usage is TRBJ1-1, with unresolved D. V was clipped by 4 bases and J by 0 bases, with 9 bases between them. The V gene's germline CDR1 is DFQATT and CDR2 SNEGSKA (reference sequence). The CDR3 extends over 13 amino acids. This CDR3 reads CSAMRDVNTEAFF. The CDR3 DNA is TGCAGTGCTATGAGGGATGTGAACACTGAAGCTTTCTTT.

With regard to this clonotype: A much larger clone differs from this one at a single base, so this may be a read error. The CDR3 DNA sequence: TGTGCCAGCAGCGGGTGGGGCCCAACCTACAATGAGCAGTTCTTC. Translated, it gives CASSGWGPTYNEQFF. The rearrangement joins TRBV28 to TRBJ2-1; maybe TRBD1 (5 bases). V was trimmed by 6 bases and J by 2 bases, leaving 14 bases between them. This CDR3 contains 15 residues. Looked up from germline, CDR1 is MDHEN and CDR2 is SYDVKM.

Notes on this clonotype: The junction departs from germline at one end; a sequencing error may be responsible. The chain is built from TRBV12-3 or TRBV12-4 and TRBJ1-1; D gene uncertain. CDR3 length: 12 residues. CDR3 sequence: CASVRLNTETFF. CDR3 DNA: TGTGCCAGCGTCAGGCTCAACACTGAAACTTTCTTT.

This sequence joins TRBV12-3 or TRBV12-4 and TRBJ2-2; D is ambiguous. Trimming removed 5 bases from V and 4 bases from J, with 14 bases in between. CDR3 length: 15 residues. The CDR3 DNA reads as TGTGCCAGCAGTGTGGCTGGAGCGCCCACCGGGGAGCTGTTTTTT. Protein: CASSVAGAPTGELFF.

This clonotype was recorded at least ten times. The V call is TRBV7-9, the J call TRBJ2-7; the D gene is possibly TRBD2 (5 bases). This CDR3 comprises 15 residues. Per the germline V gene, CDR1 is SEHNR and CDR2 is FQNEAQ (reference sequence). The germline V and J ends were trimmed by 1 base and 3 bases, with 13 bases remaining between them. This chain's CDR3 is CASSLGPGLGYEQYF. The CDR3 DNA is TGTGCCAGCAGCTTAGGCCCAGGACTTGGCTACGAGCAGTACTTC.

This clonotype was counted only a few times. The chain joins TRBV2 to TRBJ1-2; 9 bases are a match to TRBD1. V lost 6 bases to trimming and J lost 2 bases; unmatched junction nucleotides: 7. This CDR3 has 15 amino acids. The germline V gene has CDR1 SNHLY and CDR2 FYNNEI. The CDR3 DNA follows: TGTGCCAGCAGGGACACAGGGGGCCTAAACTATGGCTACACCTTC. Protein product: CASRDTGGLNYGYTF.

A word on this clonotype: Germline is not matched at one junction end, which may reflect a read error. This chain joins TRBV5-6 and TRBJ1-1, with TRBD1 matching 7 bases. Looked up from germline, CDR1 is SGHDT and CDR2 is YYEEEE. The CDR3 sequence is 14 residues long. CDR3 residues: CTSSMGQLNTEAFF. The CDR3 DNA follows: TGTACCAGCAGCATGGGACAGCTTAACACTGAAGCTTTCTTT.

On this clonotype itself: One end of the junction fails to match germline, which may point to a read error. The chain recombines TRBV29-1 with TRBJ2-1, with TRBD2 as a possible D gene (6 bases). The CDR3 contains 15 residues. Germline assignment: CDR1 SQVTM and CDR2 ANQGSEA. The CDR3 loop reads CSGAPLRGYYNEQLF. CDR3 coding DNA: TGCAGCGGAGCCCCGTTGCGGGGATATTACAACGAGCAGTTATTC.

With regard to this clonotype: Mismatch with germline at one junction end may stem from a read error. The chain recombines TRBV7-9 with TRBJ2-5, with D perhaps TRBD1 or TRBD2 (5 bases each). Per the germline V gene, CDR1 is SEHNR and CDR2 is FQNEAQ (reference sequence). The CDR3 loop spans 16 amino acids. CDR3 sequence (DNA): TGTGTCAGCAGCCCACCCCGGGGCTGGGTGGCGGAGACACAGTACTTC. It codes for CVSSPPRGWVAETQYF.

A word on this clonotype: This may come from a read error, since a much larger clone is one base off. The chain is built from TRBV28 and TRBJ2-3; D possibly uses TRBD1 or TRBD2 (5 bases each). In germline, CDR1 is MDHEN, CDR2 SYDVKM. The CDR3 has 13 amino acids. CDR3 nucleotide sequence: TGTGTCAGCAGGCCTCAGGGACCTGAGGGGCAGTATTTT. This translates into CVSRPQGPEGQYF.

J is TRBJ2-6 and V is TRBV29-1; D is unclear. Germline V gene lookup returns CDR1 SQVTM and CDR2 ANQGSEA. The CDR3 length is 14 residues. Trimming took off 6 bases at V and 9 bases at J, with 18 bases between the two ends. For the CDR3, the DNA is TGCAGCGTCGGCGAAAACTCTGAGGTCAACGTCCTGACTTTC. This codes for CSVGENSEVNVLTF.

Of note for this clonotype: One end of the junction fails to match germline, which may point to a read error. The chain employs TRBV4-1 and TRBJ2-7; weak D call: TRBD2 (5 bases). The CDR3 has 13 residues. Germline V gene sequence: CDR1 MGHRA, CDR2 YSYEKL. The CDR3 DNA sequence: TGCGCCAGCAGCCTAGCGCTTTCCTACGAGCAATACTTC. It codes for CASSLALSYEQYF.

This clonotype was seen a single time. V gene TRBV6-1 combines with J gene TRBJ2-7; possibly TRBD2 for D (6 bases). Germline CDR1 and CDR2: MNHNS and SASEGT. The CDR3 loop spans 13 amino acids. The chain's CDR3 is CASSEARGQDQYV. The CDR3 DNA follows: TGTGCAAGCAGTGAAGCGCGGGGTCAGGATCAGTACGTC.

This clonotype was detected ten times or more. V and J are TRBV7-9 and TRBJ2-7, with unresolved D. Trimming cost V 2 bases and J 5 bases, with 13 bases left between them. CDR1 is SEHNR, CDR2 FQNEAQ, per germline (reference sequence). The CDR3 has 14 residues. DNA of the CDR3: TGTGCCAGCAGCTTAAGCCCCTCCAGTCACGAGCAGTACTTC. Amino acids: CASSLSPSSHEQYF.

V and J are TRBV1 and TRBJ2-3; the table's TRBD2 call for D was not verified on the DNA. TRBV1 is a pseudogene. The CDR3 runs 16 residues. CDR3 sequence reads: CISTQVTSERVDTQYF. The DNA of the CDR3 is TGCATCAGCACCCAAGTGACTAGCGAGAGAGTCGATACGCAGTATTTT.

Remarks on this clonotype: A read error may be the cause here, since a much bigger clone is one base away. V gene TRBV30 combines with J gene TRBJ2-3, with D possibly matching TRBD1 (5 bases). This CDR3 region has 13 residues. Per germline, CDR1 GTSNPN and CDR2 SVGIG (reference sequence). Trimming left V 4 bases short and J 5 bases short, with 13 bases between. This CDR3 is CAWIGAAIDTQYF. CDR3 in DNA: TGTGCCTGGATAGGGGCGGCCATAGATACGCAGTATTTT.

As regards this clonotype: At one end the junction does not follow the germline gene, possibly because of a read error. CDR3 sequence (DNA): TGTGCCAGCAAACTAGCGGGAGGTAATGGCGGGGAGTTGTTTTTT. The encoded protein is CASKLAGGNGGELFF. The chain recombines TRBV4-2 with TRBJ2-2, with 12 bases lining up with TRBD2. This CDR3 is built from 15 residues. Germline CDR1 and CDR2: LGHNA and YNFKEQ.

As regards this clonotype: The germline gene is not matched at one end of the junction; a read error may be the cause. The CDR3 bases are TGTGCCAACAGCTCTACAAGGGAAGAGACCCAGTACTTC. Its translation: CANSSTREETQYF. The V gene is TRBV11-2, the J gene TRBJ2-5; D call uncertain. The CDR3 covers 13 residues. Germline assignment: CDR1 SGHAT and CDR2 FQNNGV.

As for this clonotype: One end of the junction fails to match germline, which may point to a read error. The chain links TRBV7-9 to TRBJ2-1; D could derive from TRBD1 or TRBD2 (5 bases each). Germline CDR1 SEHNR, CDR2 FQNEAQ (reference sequence). The CDR3 is 14 residues long. This CDR3 reads CASSLEGGDPKQLF. CDR3 nucleotide sequence: TGTGCCAGCAGCTTAGAAGGTGGGGACCCAAAGCAGCTCTTC.

As for this clonotype: The junction departs from the called germline gene at one end, perhaps through a read error. The rearrangement uses TRBV4-2 and TRBJ2-3; 7 bases map to TRBD2. From germline, CDR1 is LGHNA and CDR2 YNFKEQ. The CDR3 totals 17 residues. The CDR3 reads CASSPDPSGEGIDMQYF. The CDR3 DNA reads TGTGCCAGTAGCCCGGACCCAAGCGGGGAGGGGATAGATATGCAGTATTTT.